The source of this TCR beta chain is a study of shared clonotypes between healthy human individuals. This table comes from immunoSEQ multiplex PCR, and its TCRdb copy is limited to in-frame clones, with some not included. This table holds a few million clones, roughly 92% found once. V lost 4 bases and J lost 0, with 13 bases in between. CDR3 length equals 16 residues. The germline V gene encodes CDR1 SGHNT and CDR2 YYREEE (reference sequence). All donors qualified as healthy HIV-negative adults and had experienced no recent acute infections or vaccinations. This receptor was obtained from a man younger than 30 in good health. Some clones in this sample may be carry-over from other donors' samples. The rearrangement links TRBV5-4 to TRBJ2-2; D possibly corresponds to TRBD2 (6 bases). The sequenced sample was naive CD4+ T cells from PBMCs. Subset defined: CD45RA+ positively selected. CDR3 sequence (DNA): TGTGCCAGCAGCCTAGGCGGGAACTCGAACACCGGGGAGCTGTTTTTT. Translating it yields CASSLGGNSNTGELFF.